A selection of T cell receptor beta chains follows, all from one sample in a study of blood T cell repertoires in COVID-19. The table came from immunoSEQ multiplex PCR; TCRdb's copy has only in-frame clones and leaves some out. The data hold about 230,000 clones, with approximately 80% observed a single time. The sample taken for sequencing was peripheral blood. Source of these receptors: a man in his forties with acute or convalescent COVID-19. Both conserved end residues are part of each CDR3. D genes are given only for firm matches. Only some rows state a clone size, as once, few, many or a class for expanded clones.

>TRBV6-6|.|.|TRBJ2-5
CASSSHHGVETQYF
TGTGCCAGCAGTTCCCACCACGGGGTTGAGACCCAGTACTTC
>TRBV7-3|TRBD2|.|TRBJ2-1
CASSLPGLADYNEQFF
TGTGCCAGCAGCCTCCCGGGACTAGCGGACTACAATGAGCAGTTCTTC
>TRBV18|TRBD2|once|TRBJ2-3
CASSSGSDTQYF
TGTGCCAGCTCAAGCGGGAGTGACACGCAGTATTTT
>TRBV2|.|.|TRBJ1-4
CASSEREVKLFF
TGTGCCAGCAGTGAACGGGAGGTAAAACTGTTTTTT
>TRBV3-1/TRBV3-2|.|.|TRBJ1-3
CASSLSRGGGNTIYF
TGTGCCAGCAGCCTCTCTCGGGGGGGCGGAAACACCATATATTTT
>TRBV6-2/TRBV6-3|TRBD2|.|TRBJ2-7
CASSPGTSGLPDYEQYF
TGTGCCAGCAGTCCCGGGACTAGCGGCCTCCCCGACTACGAGCAGTACTTC
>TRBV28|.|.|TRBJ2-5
CASSLSNEETQYF
TGTGCCAGCAGTTTATCTAACGAAGAGACCCAGTACTTC
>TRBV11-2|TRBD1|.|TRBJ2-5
CASSLGTGEGETQYF
TGTGCCAGCAGCTTAGGGACAGGGGAGGGAGAGACCCAGTACTTC
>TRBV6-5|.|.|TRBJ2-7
CASRAQGEYEQYF
TGTGCCAGCAGAGCACAGGGTGAGTACGAGCAGTACTTC
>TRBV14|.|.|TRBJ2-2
CASSQGGGSPGELFF
TGTGCCAGCAGCCAAGGGGGCGGAAGTCCCGGGGAGCTGTTTTTT
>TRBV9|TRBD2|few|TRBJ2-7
CASSPRLGSGSLGSYEQYF
TGTGCCAGCAGCCCTCGTCTAGGTAGCGGGAGTCTGGGCTCCTACGAGCAGTACTTC
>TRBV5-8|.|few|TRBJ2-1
CASSLESSYNEQFF
TGTGCCAGCAGCTTGGAGAGCTCCTACAATGAGCAGTTCTTC